This T cell receptor beta chain emerged from a study of T cell responses to AZD1222 COVID-19 vaccine. Across the study: Combined were second doses at about 4 or about 12 weeks.

As regards this clone: Its antigen is not known.

The table came from immunoSEQ multiplex PCR; TCRdb's copy has only in-frame clones and leaves some out. The table shows 90,000 to 100,000 clones, with approximately 88% occurring only once. Study-level findings and limits: Unmutated regions of variants are reportedly targeted by nearly half of spike-specific TCRs. The study found Spike-specific TCR breadth and depth rose after two AZD1222 doses.

The CDR3 extends over 13 amino acids. The germline gives CDR1 GTSNPN, CDR2 SVGIG (reference sequence). V lost 5 bases and J lost 9, with 14 bases in between. This TCR came from an adult in good health. This chain uses TRBV30 with TRBJ1-6; TRBD1 might be the D (6 bases). Source: peripheral blood, taken on day 0 of AZD1222 vaccination. Written as DNA, the CDR3 is TGTGCCTGGGGGGACAAGTTGAGTTCACCCCTCCACTTT. This encodes CAWGDKLSSPLHF.